This T cell receptor beta chain stems from a study of cytomegalovirus exposure and HLA in healthy donors (dated by TCRdb to 2016 to 2017). Notes on the research overall: According to an earlier analysis of 550 to 750 of the donors, roughly 180 million T cells yielded some 110 million unique TCR beta sequences and about 300 Gb of sequence data. Approximately 310 gigabases of sequencing data and around 88 million unique TCR sequences made up an early release that covered several hundred HLA-typed donors. Among the roughly 400 genotyped donors, roughly 80% belonged to the genetic ancestry cluster associated with self-reported Caucasian donors. The aim of the study was to test whether cataloging public T cell receptors could identify signatures of past pathogen exposure. The T cell repertoires of some 670 subjects were profiled by immunosequencing and related to cytomegalovirus serostatus. In addition to the first cohort of hundreds of subjects, a separate validation cohort of around 110 different subjects was used. To predict cytomegalovirus infection status, the study brought together high-throughput TCR immunosequencing, statistical association of individual TCRs with disease status, and machine learning. A later analysis re-analyzed previously published TCR beta repertoires from 660 or so donors and added high-resolution HLA genotyping to study TCR occurrence patterns. In the later analysis, no new phenotypic data were used to find candidate immune exposures; instead, reliance was placed on TCR beta sequences and their occurrence across donors. In an earlier analysis of 587 of the donors, high-throughput TCR beta sequencing was used to judge whether each TCR beta V gene segment behaved as functional or pseudogenic. Alongside the repertoire data, information on donor age, sex, ethnicity and CMV serostatus was compiled. A later genetic analysis used genome-wide SNP genotypes for about 65% of the 666 donors, treating that subset as a discovery cohort. Every repertoire in the discovery cohort had been generated on one and the same sequencing platform. Class I and class II HLA loci were covered by the typing at four-digit resolution. Typing coverage varied by locus: roughly 629-640 donors for A, B, C, DRB1 and DQB1; 500 to 550 for DQA1; about 570 for DPA1; approximately 470 for DPB1. Roughly five DR-DQ haplotypes were handled as single units for association and clustering, since linkage in the cohort was strong. Among around 400 genotyped donors of the cohort, an average of around 250,000 unique TCR beta nucleotide sequences was sequenced per donor, of which 15% to 20% were non-productive.

Details on this clone: Its antigen is still unknown. Base quality data are lacking; no much larger clone is found one base away.

In total, 500 to 700 healthy bone marrow donors made up the cohort. At the time of sampling, all cohort members were nominally healthy, though unrecorded immune exposures were likely present. The donor tested CMV seropositive, placing the donor among the roughly 270 seropositive members of the cohort. A peripheral blood sample was provided by each donor, and peripheral blood mononuclear cells were used for TCR beta sequencing. Genomic DNA was extracted from the blood cell samples with the Qiagen DNeasy Blood Extraction Kit. The method was the immunoSEQ multiplex PCR assay. For the multiplex PCR, a mixture combining 60 forward primers for TCR Vbeta segments and 13 reverse primers for TCR Jbeta segments was used. The CDR3 region of rearranged TCR beta genes was amplified from genomic DNA with a multiplex PCR assay. The Illumina HiSeq System was used to sequence the amplified TCR beta libraries as 87-base-pair reads. As for how the authors treated the data: Across the 500 to 750 repertoires, a later analysis counted tens of millions of unique TCR beta chains, some 11 million of which were shared by at least two donors. A nearest-neighbor algorithm error-corrected the raw reads and collapsed the reads into unique sequences, merging closely related sequences to remove PCR and sequencing errors. Alignment of CDR3 sequences to IMGT reference sequences was used to assign V, D and J gene segments. Each retained sequence needed at least a six-nucleotide match to both a V gene segment and a J gene segment. A rearrangement was called productive if the CDR3 had no stop codons and remained in frame with V and J, and every other rearrangement was called non-productive. CDR3 was defined according to IMGT convention as the region running from the second conserved V-encoded cysteine to the conserved J-encoded phenylalanine. Sequences without an unambiguous match to a single V gene segment were excluded from the earlier analysis of several hundred of the donors. An earlier analysis of 587 of the donors classified V segments as functional when productive rearrangements were above 56.7% and as segregating when the standard deviation between donors was above 5%. A statistical classification framework was built for diagnosing cytomegalovirus status from the catalog of TCR beta chain sequences. In a later analysis, TCR nucleotide sequences were compared against IMGT/GENE-DB human TR gene sequences so that V and J genes could be assigned. In a later analysis, CDR3 sequences and most-parsimonious VDJ recombination scenarios were assigned using the TCRdist pipeline. A later analysis defined each TCR beta chain by its CDR3 amino acid sequence plus V-gene family, and excluded reads lacking a unique V-gene family. As a way to deal with suspected cross-contamination and a sequencing artifact, a later analysis dropped 500 to 700 nucleotide sequences that were highly shared and had low generation probability. For each public chain, a later analysis derived a clonal expansion index from normalized ranks of inferred template counts within each repertoire. Generation probabilities in a later analysis came from a VDJ recombination model fitted to out-of-frame rearrangements, and those results were checked against IGoR. A later analysis scored TCR-TCR, TCR-HLA and TCR-CMV co-occurrence with hypergeometric tests, applying a repertoire-size bias correction to TCR pairs. In a later analysis, false discovery rates were estimated by permuting HLA or CMV assignments 20 times. In a later analysis, co-occurring TCRs were grouped using DBSCAN, and TCRdist sequence similarity was added for clustering within HLA-allele-positive subsets. For co-occurrence clustering, repertoires with fewer than 30,000 or more than 120,000 public chains were excluded, along with roughly 5 repertoires with anomalous nucleotide sharing. TCRdb took this table from immuneACCESS and kept in-frame rearrangements with V and J called. Such tables lack part of the clones; where checked against another copy, unresolved V genes explain under half of the gap, and the rest is unexplained. The DNA was the basis for D and trimming; V, J and clone size are from that table. Here the sample has fewer than 40,000 clones; about nine tenths occur a single time. Clones ranked in the top ten supply over 10% of the sample.

Study-wide conclusions, independent of this receptor: A further reported finding was that TCR beta sequences accurately predicted the HLA-A and HLA-B alleles for most subjects in the first cohort. In vitro tests confirmed that three of the cytomegalovirus-associated TCR beta chains recognize cytomegalovirus antigens. Sequencing depth was assumed to be roughly uniform across donors in the presence/absence analyses, though that assumption may not hold. An earlier analysis of approximately 590 of the donors showed that most TCR beta V segments appeared in productive rearrangements either about 90% or about 30% of the time, which broadly matched IMGT annotations. A later analysis associated 17,000 or so TCR beta sequences with specific HLA alleles at a false discovery rate of 0.05. A cluster of highly shared sequence variants was judged likely to be a technical artifact of the sequencing pipeline. According to a later analysis, TCR association rates differed among HLA loci, with DRB1 alleles showing the most associated TCRs and HLA-C alleles showing the fewest. Most TCR sequences were seen in very few donors, while some public TCRs were found in many individuals. The classifier was reported to diagnose cytomegalovirus status with high specificity and sensitivity in both the original and validation cohorts. Strong co-occurrence of HLA alleles, especially DR and DQ, made assigning TCR associations to individual alleles difficult. CMV serostatus was the only immune exposure information available for the cohort. Linkage disequilibrium might explain the correlated functional status among segregating V segments, but an unknown experimental factor could not be ruled out. Only TCR beta chains were sequenced in this cohort, and the absence of alpha or paired-chain data limited detectable features. Because HLA typing was unavailable for some donors at each locus, only the typed subset was used in association tests. The authors suggested that the approach could potentially be extended to other disease states and immunological phenotypes. In a later analysis, HLA-associated TCR beta chains were found to be more clonally expanded and to have lower generation probabilities than equally common non-associated chains. Compared with the roughly 670-donor mean, donors in an Asian-associated ancestry cluster had fewer N-insertions in productive TCRs, according to a later genetic analysis. In a later genetic analysis, a missense DCLRE1C variant was associated with V-gene and J-gene trimming of TCR beta chains, and the association was replicated in an independent cohort. In the study, about 150 TCR beta chains were listed as associated with cytomegalovirus. About 17 rarely observed V segments, including chromosome 9 orphons, were excluded from the earlier analysis of approximately 600 of the donors because counts were too low. Most CMV-associated TCR beta chains appeared to be HLA-restricted in a later analysis, and the HLA associations seemed to be driven largely by CMV exposure. In a later analysis, several top co-occurrence clusters were reported to appear linked to parvovirus B19, influenza, CMV and Epstein-Barr virus.

The sequenced sample consisted of PBMCs. The receptor was derived from a woman between 40 and 55 years old in good health and CMV-seropositive.

The CDR3 protein is CASSLMRGAVSSYNEQFF. The bases are TGTGCCAGCAGTTTAATGCGGGGGGCCGTAAGCTCCTACAATGAGCAGTTCTTC. The sequence links TRBV28 to TRBJ2-1, and TRBD2 matches 8 of the central bases. Trimmed from V: 2 bases; trimmed from J: 0 bases; junction bases lacking a gene match: 9. Sequences MDHEN (CDR1) and SYDVKM (CDR2) are obtained from the germline V gene. Inclusive of the bounding cysteine and phenylalanine, the CDR3 is 18 residues long. Only the CDR3 DNA is retained, 54 bases long and in frame from the first base.